Given below is one T cell receptor (beta chain) in context. Its matching antigen is unknown. This record comes from a study of T cell responses to AZD1222 COVID-19 vaccine. Study findings and constraints: The reported proportion of spike-specific TCRs targeting unmutated variant regions was nearly half. Among the donors, most were white British and more were female, and clonal diversity was possibly underestimated. Across the whole spike, CD4 TCRs peaked at regions 160-218 and 743-854. Compared with day 0, the breadth and depth of the Spike-specific TCR repertoire rose significantly after two doses of AZD1222.

TCRdb keeps only in-frame clones here, not all; method: immunoSEQ multiplex PCR. The sample lists roughly 160,000 clones, around 92% seen once, with around 4.5% in the top ten. This CDR3 comprises 15 residues. CDR1 and CDR2 from the germline V gene are KGHSH and LQKENI. The ends were cut back, 2 bases at V and 6 bases at J, with 14 bases in the middle. The sequence derives from an adult in good health. The starting material was peripheral blood, obtained on day 0 of MenACWY control vaccination. The rearrangement joins TRBV18 to TRBJ1-3, with TRBD1 as a possible D gene (6 bases). The CDR3 protein is CASSPAPGQENTIYF. As DNA, the CDR3 is TGTGCCAGCTCACCAGCACCGGGACAAGAAAACACCATATATTTT.